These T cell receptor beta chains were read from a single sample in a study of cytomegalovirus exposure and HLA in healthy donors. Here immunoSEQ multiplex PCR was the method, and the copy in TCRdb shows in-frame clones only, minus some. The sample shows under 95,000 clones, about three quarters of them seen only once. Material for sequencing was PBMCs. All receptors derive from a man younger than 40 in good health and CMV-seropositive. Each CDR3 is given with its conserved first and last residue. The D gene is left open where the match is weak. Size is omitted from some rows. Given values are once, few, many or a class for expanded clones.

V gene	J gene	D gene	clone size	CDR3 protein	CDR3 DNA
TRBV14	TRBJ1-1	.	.	CASSQAQGWDTEAFF	TGTGCCAGCAGCCAGGCTCAGGGGTGGGACACTGAAGCTTTCTTT
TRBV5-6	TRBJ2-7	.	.	CASSLAVDLGYEQYF	TGTGCCAGCAGCTTGGCCGTAGACTTGGGTTACGAGCAGTACTTC
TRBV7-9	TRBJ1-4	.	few	CASSFSGRGGEKLFF	TGTGCCAGCAGCTTTTCGGGTCGTGGAGGTGAAAAACTGTTTTTT
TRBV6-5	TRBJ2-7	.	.	CASSTPQAYSYEQYF	TGTGCCAGCAGCACCCCGCAGGCTTACTCCTACGAGCAGTACTTC
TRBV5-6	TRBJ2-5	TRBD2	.	CASSLRVAGGQETQYF	TGTGCCAGCAGCTTAAGGGTAGCGGGGGGCCAAGAGACCCAGTACTTC
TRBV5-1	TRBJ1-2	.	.	CASSLASDAYGYTF	TGCGCCAGCAGCTTGGCCAGCGACGCCTATGGCTACACCTTC
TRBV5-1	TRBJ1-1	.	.	CASSQAGRPNTEAFF	TGCGCCAGCAGCCAGGCGGGACGGCCGAACACTGAAGCTTTCTTT
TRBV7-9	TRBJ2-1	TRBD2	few	CASSPGGARNEQFF	TGTGCCAGCAGCCCCGGGGGGGCGCGTAATGAGCAGTTCTTC
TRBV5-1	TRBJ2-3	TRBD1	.	CASSLARDRVADTQYF	TGCGCCAGCAGCTTGGCCCGGGACAGGGTGGCAGATACGCAGTATTTT
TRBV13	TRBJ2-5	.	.	CASSSRTVGRETQYF	TGTGCCAGCAGCTCCCGGACTGTCGGGCGAGAGACCCAGTACTTC
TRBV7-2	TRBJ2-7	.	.	CASSLAAGSYEQYF	TGTGCCAGCAGCTTAGCGGCCGGGTCCTACGAGCAGTACTTC
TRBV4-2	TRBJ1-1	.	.	CASSLGGGLGTEAFF	TGTGCCAGCAGCCTTGGGGGGGGCCTAGGCACTGAAGCTTTCTTT
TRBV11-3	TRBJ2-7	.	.	CASSLEPGYEQYF	TGTGCCAGCAGCTTAGAACCGGGCTACGAGCAGTACTTC
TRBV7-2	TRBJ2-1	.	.	CASSLVERVEYNEQFF	TGTGCCAGCAGCTTAGTGGAGCGGGTTGAATACAATGAGCAGTTCTTC
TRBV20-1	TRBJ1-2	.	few	CSASNNGYTF	TGCAGTGCTAGTAACAATGGCTACACCTTC
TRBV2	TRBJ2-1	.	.	CASGEAGPYNEQFF	TGTGCCAGCGGAGAGGCAGGGCCCTACAATGAGCAGTTCTTC
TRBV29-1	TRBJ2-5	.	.	CSVDDGGETQYF	TGCAGCGTTGACGATGGAGGGGAGACCCAGTACTTC
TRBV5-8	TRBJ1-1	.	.	CASSPIGGGVTEAFF	TGTGCCAGCAGCCCAATCGGGGGGGGAGTCACTGAAGCTTTCTTT
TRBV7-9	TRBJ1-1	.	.	CASSLNGATEAFF	TGTGCCAGCAGCTTGAACGGAGCCACTGAAGCTTTCTTT
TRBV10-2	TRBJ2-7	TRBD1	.	CASSPGTGSYEQYF	TGCGCCAGCAGTCCCGGGACAGGGAGCTACGAGCAGTACTTC
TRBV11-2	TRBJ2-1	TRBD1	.	CASRRGQSSYNEQFF	TGTGCCAGCAGACGGGGACAGAGCTCCTACAATGAGCAGTTCTTC
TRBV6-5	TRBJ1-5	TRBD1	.	CASSYSTGNNQPQHF	TGTGCCAGCAGTTACTCGACAGGGAACAATCAGCCCCAGCATTTT
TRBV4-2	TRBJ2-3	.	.	CASSQDEGRGLTDTQYF	TGTGCCAGCAGCCAAGATGAGGGGCGGGGCCTCACAGATACGCAGTATTTT
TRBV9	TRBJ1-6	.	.	CASSVEPGGNSPLHF	TGTGCCAGCAGCGTAGAGCCCGGGGGAAATTCACCCCTCCACTTT
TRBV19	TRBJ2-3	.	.	CASSMQSTDTQYF	TGTGCCAGTAGTATGCAGAGCACAGATACGCAGTATTTT
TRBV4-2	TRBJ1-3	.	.	CASSFALSSGNTIYF	TGTGCCAGCAGCTTTGCACTGAGCTCTGGAAACACCATATATTTT
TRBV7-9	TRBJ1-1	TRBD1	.	CSSSISGGLNTEAFF	TGTTCCAGCAGCATTTCAGGGGGATTGAACACTGAAGCTTTCTTT
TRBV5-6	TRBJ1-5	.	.	CASSRAQGLWEPQHF	TGTGCCAGCAGCCGCGCCCAGGGGCTCTGGGAGCCCCAGCATTTT
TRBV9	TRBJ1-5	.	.	CASSVAGRNQPQHF	TGTGCCAGCAGCGTGGCAGGGCGCAATCAGCCCCAGCATTTT
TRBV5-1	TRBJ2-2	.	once	CASSIQGVTGELFF	TGCGCCAGCAGCATACAGGGTGTGACCGGGGAGCTGTTTTTT
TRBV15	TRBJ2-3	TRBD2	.	CATRSGGDTDTQYF	TGTGCCACCAGGTCCGGGGGGGACACAGATACGCAGTATTTT